Listed here is a single T cell receptor beta chain. Per the original data handling: Nucleated cell number was recorded as an estimate derived from reference gene primer amplification. Some clones are missing from TCRdb's copy, which holds only in-frame ones; the method was immunoSEQ multiplex PCR. V and J calls and clone size are given by that table; D and trimming were obtained from the DNA. The data hold around 150,000 clones, with 80% to 85% observed a single time. The record originates from a study of blood T cell repertoires in COVID-19. CDR1 and CDR2 (germline): MNHEY, SVGAGI. The CDR3 has 15 residues. V was clipped by 7 bases and J by 2 bases, with 15 bases between them. Cohort allocation depended upon clinical history that participants reported.

The source material was PBMCs or T cells enriched from blood (not recorded which). V is TRBV6-5 and J is TRBJ1-3; D is unresolved. The origin of this receptor is an older woman who had recovered from COVID-19. The CDR3 DNA reads TGTGCCAGCATTTTATCCCGTTTCGCTGGAAACACCATATATTTT. Protein: CASILSRFAGNTIYF.